The next 14 T cell receptor beta chains were all read from a single sample in a study of blood T cell repertoires in COVID-19. Assay used: immunoSEQ multiplex PCR; TCRdb lists only in-frame clones, some missing. The table shows about 230,000 clones, with about 91% occurring only once. The source material was PBMCs or T cells enriched from blood (not recorded which). The receptors were sampled from a woman between 40 and 50 years old with acute COVID-19.

V and J are TRBV18 and TRBJ2-7; weak D call: TRBD2 (6 bases). The CDR3 consists of 15 residues. The V end was cut by 6 bases, the J end by 2 bases, with 17 bases between. The germline gives CDR1 KGHSH, CDR2 LQKENI. This chain's CDR3 is CASSQVGEATYEQYV. The CDR3 nucleotides are TGTGCCAGCTCCCAGGTGGGGGAGGCCACCTACGAGCAGTACGTC.

The V call is TRBV5-6, the J call TRBJ2-7; TRBD2 agrees at 12 bases. The CDR3 has 15 amino acids. Per the germline V gene, CDR1 is SGHDT and CDR2 is YYEEEE. The J segment lost 1 base and the V segment lost 4 bases, leaving 3 bases of the junction unmatched. The CDR3 bases are TGTGCCAGCAGCCGACTAGCGGGGGATTCCTACGAGCAGTACGTC. Protein product: CASSRLAGDSYEQYV.

The chain employs TRBV20-1 and TRBJ1-1; possibly TRBD1 for D (5 bases). The V end was cut by 3 bases, the J end by 9 bases, with 23 bases between. The CDR3 covers 15 residues. Germline CDR1 is DFQATT and CDR2 is SNEGSKA (reference sequence). CDR3 DNA: TGCAGTGCTAGTATCCGCCTACCAGGGATAGGTCAAGCTTTCTTT. Translated: CSASIRLPGIGQAFF.

The J gene is TRBJ2-3, the V gene TRBV24-1, with D possibly being TRBD1 (6 bases). CDR1 and CDR2 from the germline V gene are KGHDR and SFDVKD. V was cut by 1 base and J by 9 bases, with 10 bases left in between. This CDR3 region has 13 residues. CDR3 sequence: CATSDFAQGTQYF. The CDR3 nucleotides read TGTGCCACCAGTGATTTCGCACAGGGAACGCAGTATTTT.

The rearrangement uses TRBV5-4 and TRBJ1-1; tentative D call: TRBD1 (5 bases). The CDR3 consists of 13 residues. CDR1 is SGHNT and CDR2 is YYREEE in the germline V gene (reference sequence). V was cut by 1 base and J by 8 bases, with 12 bases left in between. The DNA for the CDR3 is TGTGCCAGCAGCTTGAGGGGTGTCAGGGAAGCTTTCTTT. Translating gives CASSLRGVREAFF.

The gene calls are TRBV24-1 and TRBJ2-3; no reliable D call. Looked up from germline, CDR1 is KGHDR and CDR2 is SFDVKD. Between the trimmed V and J ends, which lost 4 bases and 2 bases, there was a span of 6 bases. The length of the CDR3 is 13 residues. This CDR3 reads CATSDGYTDTQYF. The CDR3 DNA is TGTGCCACCAGTGACGGGTACACAGATACGCAGTATTTT.

The chain combines TRBV7-9 with TRBJ1-1; D remains ambiguous. Germline values: CDR1 SEHNR, CDR2 FQNEAQ (reference sequence). The CDR3 is made up of 13 amino acids. Trimming removed 6 bases at V and 0 bases at J, with 8 bases between. The CDR3 DNA reads TGTGCCAGCAGTACTTCAATGAACACTGAAGCTTTCTTT. Its protein product is CASSTSMNTEAFF.

The CDR3, as DNA: TGTGCCAGCAGAACTTCTGGGGGGGGCTCCTACGAGCAGTACTTC. It translates to CASRTSGGGSYEQYF. The gene calls are TRBV6-5 and TRBJ2-7; 7 nucleotides match TRBD2. V gave up 6 bases and J gave up 0 bases; unmatched junction bases: 8. The length of the CDR3 is 15 residues. Germline loops: CDR1 MNHEY, CDR2 SVGAGI.

The rearrangement links TRBV12-5 to TRBJ1-1, with TRBD1 identical over 11 bases. The CDR3 contains 16 residues. Per germline, CDR1 LGHNT and CDR2 FRNRAP. V gave up 1 base and J gave up 6 bases; unmatched junction bases: 7. The DNA for the CDR3 is TGTGCTAGTGGTTTGGCAGGACAGGGGGCGCGGGCTGAAGCTTTCTTT. It yields the protein CASGLAGQGARAEAFF.

V is TRBV5-1 and J is TRBJ1-2, with D maybe TRBD1 (6 bases). The germline V and J ends were trimmed by 1 base and 0 bases, with 13 bases remaining between them. The germline V gene has CDR1 SGHRS and CDR2 YFSETQ. This CDR3 has 16 amino acids. CDR3 amino acids: CASSLKNRDTNYGYTF. The CDR3 DNA sequence: TGCGCCAGCAGCTTGAAGAATCGGGACACTAACTATGGCTACACCTTC.

The chain is built from TRBV11-2 and TRBJ2-1; no firm D call. Trimming took 0 bases from V and 6 from J, leaving 6 bases between them. The CDR3 has 13 amino acids. Germline lookup yields CDR1 SGHAT and CDR2 FQNNGV. The DNA of the CDR3 is TGTGCCAGCAGCTTAGAACTGTTCAATGAGCAGTTCTTC. Encoded protein: CASSLELFNEQFF. Full variable domain (missing parts from reference TRBV11-2 and TRBJ2-1): EAGVAQSPRYKIIEKRQSVAFWCNPISGHATLYWYQQILGQGPKLLIQFQNNGVVDDSQLPKDRFSAERLKGVDSTLKIQPAKLEDSAVYLCASSLELFNEQFFGPGTRLTVL.

V usage is TRBV7-8 and J usage is TRBJ2-1; 10 positions agree with TRBD2. This CDR3 region has 17 residues. Germline assignment: CDR1 SGHVS and CDR2 FQNEAQ. The junction had 13 bases not matched to a gene; V was cut back by 1 base and J by 10 bases. CDR3 coding DNA: TGTGCCAGCAGCTTAGGATTGGTTCGGCTAGCGGGAGACGAGCAGTTCTTC. This sequence encodes CASSLGLVRLAGDEQFF.

The chain recombines TRBV30 with TRBJ2-1, with 10 nucleotides matching TRBD2. CDR1 is GTSNPN, CDR2 SVGIG, per germline (reference sequence). CDR3 size: 18 residues. V dropped 4 bases and J dropped 3; count of bases not matched to a gene: 15. The CDR3 protein is CAWNPRLSGGVNYNEQFF. Here the CDR3 DNA reads TGTGCCTGGAACCCTCGCTTGAGCGGGGGGGTAAACTACAATGAGCAGTTCTTC.

The chain couples TRBV4-2 to TRBJ2-3, with TRBD1 identical over 7 bases. The CDR3 has 16 residues. Germline CDR1 and CDR2: LGHNA and YNFKEQ. Trimming removed 1 base from V and 0 bases from J; junction bases left unmatched: 4. CDR3 DNA: TGTGCCAGCAGCCAAGTTAACAGGGGTAGCACAGATACGCAGTATTTT. It is translated as CASSQVNRGSTDTQYF.